What follows are 27 T cell receptor beta chains derived from one specimen sequenced in a study of vaccination effects on CD4 cells after COVID-19. Cells that had been cultured for approximately ten days were the source of isolated CD4+ T cells. Participants were given two doses of BNT162b2 or mRNA-1273 vaccine. Clones were read by immunoSEQ multiplex PCR, and TCRdb kept only the in-frame ones, dropping some. The sample contains about 73,000 clones, around 70% of which appear only once. These receptors lack a known antigen. The specimen was CD4+ T cells from PBMCs cultured without peptide, collected after COVID-19 vaccination. These receptor sequences come from a human donor who received a COVID-19 vaccine.

This chain joins TRBV9 and TRBJ2-3, with TRBD1 identical over 8 bases. The V gene's germline CDR1 is SGDLS and CDR2 YYNGEE. V lost 3 bases, J lost 1 base, and 4 bases stayed unmatched. The CDR3 spans 15 residues. The CDR3 protein is CASSGVTGGTDTQYF. The CDR3, as DNA: TGTGCCAGCAGCGGAGTGACAGGGGGCACAGATACGCAGTATTTT.

The V call is TRBV10-1, the J call TRBJ1-6; D call uncertain. Trimming shortened V by 6 bases and J by 7 bases, and 13 bases separated the two germline ends. The length of the CDR3 is 14 residues. Germline V CDR1 and CDR2: WNHNN, SYGVQD (reference sequence). As DNA, the CDR3 is TGCGCCAGCAGCCCGACCGGCCAGAATTCACCCCTCCACTTT. This translates into CASSPTGQNSPLHF.

This clone showed up just once. CDR3 nucleotides: TGCGCCAGCAGCCCAACCGGGACAATACATCAGCCCCAGCATTTT. It translates to CASSPTGTIHQPQHF. The chain recombines TRBV5-1 with TRBJ1-5; D is perhaps TRBD1 (6 bases). Per the germline V gene, CDR1 is SGHRS and CDR2 is YFSETQ. The CDR3 has 15 residues. The germline V and J ends were trimmed by 4 bases and 5 bases, with 16 bases remaining between them.

V and J are TRBV24-1 and TRBJ1-2, with TRBD1 matching over 10 bases. This CDR3 is built from 14 residues. CDR1 and CDR2 from the germline V gene are KGHDR and SFDVKD. Trimming removed 4 bases from V and 7 bases from J; junction bases left unmatched: 5. This chain's CDR3 is CATSETGTGVGYTF. CDR3 nucleotides: TGTGCCACCAGTGAAACCGGGACAGGGGTTGGCTACACCTTC.

The chain uses TRBV6-2 or TRBV6-3 and TRBJ1-2; no clear D. This CDR3 comprises 13 residues. Deletions cut 6 bases from V and 1 base from J, with 9 bases between. Germline values: CDR1 MNHEY, CDR2 SVGEGT. The CDR3 reads CASSLTDNYGYTF. Here the CDR3 DNA reads TGTGCCAGCAGCTTGACCGATAACTATGGCTACACCTTC.

The sample holds a few counts of this clone. V and J are TRBV19 and TRBJ1-4; unclear D gene. This CDR3 region has 14 residues. With 5 bases removed from V and 8 bases from J, the gap between germline ends came to 15 bases. In germline, CDR1 is LNHDA, CDR2 SQIVND (reference sequence). The CDR3 nucleotides read TGTGCCAGTAGTCAAGGAGGCCTCGGGGAAAAACTGTTTTTT. Residues: CASSQGGLGEKLFF.

The chain carries TRBV7-9 and TRBJ1-1, with no clear D. CDR1 is SEHNR and CDR2 is FQNEAQ in the germline V gene (reference sequence). The CDR3 has 13 residues. V was trimmed by 6 bases and J by 0 bases, leaving 8 bases between them. The CDR3 bases are TGTGCCAGCAGTTTCACTGTGAACACTGAAGCTTTCTTT. Protein: CASSFTVNTEAFF.

V is TRBV5-6 and J is TRBJ1-2; D might be TRBD1 (5 bases). The CDR3 runs to 18 residues. V gave up 0 bases and J gave up 0 bases, with 18 bases separating them. Per germline, CDR1 SGHDT and CDR2 YYEEEE. The DNA of the CDR3 is TGTGCCAGCAGCTTGGCCAGCCAGGGAATTTACACTAACTATGGCTACACCTTC. It specifies CASSLASQGIYTNYGYTF.

V and J are TRBV5-1 and TRBJ1-2; maybe TRBD1 (6 bases). This CDR3 comprises 13 residues. The germline CDR1 and CDR2 sequences are SGHRS and YFSETQ. The V and J ends lost 2 bases and 7 bases respectively, with 12 bases between them. CDR3 region: CASSFDRSIGYTF. The DNA of the CDR3 is TGCGCCAGCAGCTTTGACAGGAGTATTGGCTACACCTTC.

The genes are TRBV18 and TRBJ1-1; 7 positions agree with TRBD1. The CDR3 contains 12 residues. Germline V gene data show CDR1 as KGHSH and CDR2 as LQKENI. V lost 8 bases and J lost 3; bases outside the gene matches: 3. The CDR3 DNA reads as TGTGCCAGCAACAGGGGCGACACTGAAGCTTTCTTT. Protein sequence: CASNRGDTEAFF.

This clone appeared a few times. The chain employs TRBV11-2 and TRBJ2-3; 11 positions agree with TRBD2. The CDR3 has 16 residues. J was trimmed by 6 bases and V by 5 bases; bases with no gene match: 10. Germline loops: CDR1 SGHAT, CDR2 FQNNGV. This chain's CDR3 is CASSKNSGGAGDTQYF. Written as DNA, the CDR3 is TGTGCCAGCAGCAAGAATAGCGGGGGGGCCGGTGATACGCAGTATTTT.

This clone has just a few counts. The V gene is TRBV19, the J gene TRBJ1-2; D call uncertain. This CDR3 contains 13 residues. CDR1 LNHDA and CDR2 SQIVND come from the germline V gene (reference sequence). V was shortened by 5 bases and J by 4 bases, with 11 bases between the two germline ends. The CDR3 DNA sequence: TGTGCCAGTAGTCGGAGCCAGCTCTATGGCTACACCTTC. Translating it yields CASSRSQLYGYTF. The variable domain in full, completed from reference TRBV19 and TRBJ1-2, reads DGGITQSPKYLFRKEGQNVTLSCEQNLNHDAMYWYRQDPGQGLRLIYYSQIVNDFQKGDIAEGYSVSREKKESFPLTVTSAQKNPTAFYLCASSRSQLYGYTFGSGTRLTVV.

The chain uses TRBV10-1 and TRBJ1-2; TRBD1 aligns across 8 bases. Looked up from germline, CDR1 is WNHNN and CDR2 is SYGVQD (reference sequence). The CDR3 totals 13 residues. Unmatched junction bases numbered 3, after V lost 5 bases and J lost 4 bases. DNA for the CDR3: TGCGCCAGCAGTTCGGACAGGGCCTATGGCTACACCTTC. This sequence encodes CASSSDRAYGYTF.

This sequence joins TRBV19 and TRBJ1-3; the D gene is possibly TRBD1 (6 bases). This CDR3 has 14 amino acids. Germline V CDR1 and CDR2: LNHDA, SQIVND (reference sequence). Trimming left V 4 bases short and J 0 bases short, with 7 bases between. As DNA, the CDR3 is TGTGCCAGTAGTAGACAGGTCTCTGGAAACACCATATATTTT. Its translation is CASSRQVSGNTIYF.

The gene calls are TRBV5-1 and TRBJ2-5, with 8 bases identical to TRBD1. The trim removed 0 bases at V and 2 bases at J, leaving 3 bases unmatched. There are 15 residues in the CDR3. The germline CDR1 and CDR2 sequences are SGHRS and YFSETQ. CDR3 region: CASSLAGTGQETQYF. Here the CDR3 DNA reads TGCGCCAGCAGCTTGGCCGGGACAGGACAAGAGACCCAGTACTTC.

This clone was seen a few times. This sequence joins TRBV6-5 and TRBJ1-5; D remains ambiguous. The CDR3 is 12 amino acids. V lost 8 bases and J 2 bases, leaving 7 bases between the germline ends. Per germline, CDR1 MNHEY and CDR2 SVGAGI. CDR3 nucleotides: TGTGCCAGCCGGGCTGGCAATCAGCCCCAGCATTTT. The encoded protein is CASRAGNQPQHF.

This clone was observed a handful of times. This chain connects TRBV5-1 to TRBJ2-7; weak D call: TRBD2 (6 bases). This CDR3 comprises 15 residues. V lost 2 bases and J lost 0, with 12 bases in between. Germline CDR1 SGHRS, CDR2 YFSETQ. For the CDR3, the DNA is TGCGCCAGCAGCTTCGGAGGGGACCCCTCCTACGAGCAGTACGTC. Encoded protein: CASSFGGDPSYEQYV.

This sequence joins TRBV6-5 and TRBJ1-5; 7 bases are shared with TRBD1. The CDR3 totals 14 residues. Germline V gene lookup returns CDR1 MNHEY and CDR2 SVGAGI. V shed 9 bases and J 0 bases; nucleotides not matched to a gene: 5. The CDR3 nucleotides read TGTGCCAGTAAGCGGGACAGTAGCAATCAGCCCCAGCATTTT. Amino acid sequence: CASKRDSSNQPQHF.

V usage is TRBV6-2 or TRBV6-3 and J usage is TRBJ2-5; D remains ambiguous. V gave up 0 bases and J gave up 2 bases, with 16 bases separating them. The CDR3 loop spans 17 amino acids. Germline assignment: CDR1 MNHEY and CDR2 SVGEGT. CDR3 amino acids: CASSYSIDLKWQETQYF. The CDR3 DNA reads TGTGCCAGCAGTTACTCAATCGACCTGAAGTGGCAAGAGACCCAGTACTTC.

The chain couples TRBV7-9 to TRBJ2-5; no firm D call. The CDR3 covers 13 residues. V was shortened by 2 bases and J by 0 bases, with 4 bases between the two germline ends. From germline, CDR1 is SEHNR and CDR2 FQNEAQ (reference sequence). CDR3 DNA sequence: TGTGCCAGCAGCTTAACGGACCAAGAGACCCAGTACTTC. Its protein product is CASSLTDQETQYF.

The gene calls are TRBV3-1 (or the pseudogene TRBV3-2) and TRBJ2-2, with 9 positions matching TRBD1. CDR3 length equals 16 residues. CDR1 is LGHDT, CDR2 YNNKEL, per germline (reference sequence). V gave up 4 bases and J gave up 4 bases; unmatched junction bases: 7. The CDR3 DNA is TGTGCCAGCAGCCTAGGACAGGGGAGGGGCACCGGGGAGCTGTTTTTT. It is translated as CASSLGQGRGTGELFF.

J is TRBJ1-4 and V is TRBV2; D not resolved. CDR1 is SNHLY and CDR2 is FYNNEI in the germline V gene. The CDR3 length is 14 residues. The V end was cut by 4 bases, the J end by 0 bases, with 6 bases between. CDR3 region: CASSGQATNEKLFF. CDR3 nucleotide sequence: TGTGCCAGCAGTGGACAAGCAACTAATGAAAAACTGTTTTTT.

The gene calls are TRBV18 and TRBJ1-1; D may be TRBD1 (5 bases). This CDR3 region has 13 residues. Germline-derived CDR1 and CDR2 are KGHSH and LQKENI. The ends were cut back, 4 bases at V and 6 bases at J, with 12 bases in the middle. The CDR3 spells CASSRPGFAEAFF. The CDR3 DNA sequence: TGTGCCAGCTCACGACCAGGGTTTGCTGAAGCTTTCTTT.

J is TRBJ1-1 and V is TRBV19, with D possibly being TRBD1 (5 bases). V was cut by 7 bases and J by 2 bases, with 14 bases left in between. CDR1 and CDR2 from the germline V gene are LNHDA and SQIVND (reference sequence). The CDR3 consists of 14 residues. The CDR3 loop is CASTVGALNTEAFF. Written as DNA, the CDR3 is TGTGCCAGTACGGTCGGGGCCCTCAACACTGAAGCTTTCTTT.

The chain has TRBV7-2 and TRBJ1-5; D gene unclear. V was cut by 5 bases and J by 0 bases, with 5 bases left in between. The CDR3 totals 13 residues. The germline CDR1 and CDR2 sequences are SGHTA and FQGNSA. The CDR3, as DNA: TGTGCCAGCAGCCTCTCTAGCAATCAGCCCCAGCATTTT. Translation gives CASSLSSNQPQHF. Combining the CDR3 with reference TRBV7-2 and TRBJ1-5 gives the whole variable domain GAGVSQSPSNKVTEKGKDVELRCDPISGHTALYWYRQSLGQGLEFLIYFQGNSAPDKSGLPSDRFSAERTGGSVSTLTIQRTQQEDSAVYLCASSLSSNQPQHFGDGTRLSIL.

The CDR3 sequence is CASSFTFGLAGGKETQYF. CDR3 bases: TGTGCCAGCAGCTTCACTTTCGGACTAGCGGGGGGGAAAGAGACCCAGTACTTC. V usage is TRBV5-8 and J usage is TRBJ2-5, with 15 nucleotides matching TRBD2. Trimming took 2 bases from V and 3 from J; bases not matched to a gene: 8. This CDR3 region has 18 residues. Germline V gene lookup returns CDR1 SGHTS and CDR2 YDEGEE.

The V call is TRBV9, the J call TRBJ2-1; 12 positions match TRBD2. CDR3 length equals 15 residues. The germline V gene has CDR1 SGDLS and CDR2 YYNGEE. The J segment lost 2 bases and the V segment lost 7 bases, leaving 4 bases of the junction unmatched. CDR3 nucleotides: TGTGCCAGCGGACTAGCGGGGTCTCCCTACAATGAGCAGTTCTTC. Residues: CASGLAGSPYNEQFF.